This TCR beta chain was obtained from a study of graft-versus-host responses after intestinal transplantation. About the study: Transplants were multivisceral, liver-intestinal, or isolated intestinal. Each recipient received anti-thymocyte globulin induction, then tacrolimus and steroids for around 3 years. General study points: Within allografts, high graft-versus-host to host-versus-graft clonal ratios were seen among patients with graft-donor T cell macrochimerism. Association was observed between peak circulating GvH clone levels and early post-transplant HvG declines.

Trimming took 2 bases from V and 7 from J, leaving 8 bases between them. The germline gives CDR1 LGHNA, CDR2 YNFKEQ. CDR3 length: 12 amino acids. Concerning this clone itself: Antigen specificity is unknown.

The authors processed graft tissue to release intraepithelial and lamina propria lymphocytes. Assay used: immunoSEQ multiplex PCR; TCRdb lists only in-frame clones, some missing. The sample holds thousands of clones; about three quarters are singletons and the top ten take around 19%. This sample comprised ileum tissue, obtained around 33 weeks after intestinal transplantation. The chain has TRBV4-2 and TRBJ1-1, with D perhaps TRBD1 (6 bases). The sequence was collected from a human patient who received an intestinal transplant, so some T cells may come from the graft donor. The CDR3 sequence is CASSQTGSEAFF. The CDR3 DNA sequence: TGTGCCAGCAGCCAAACAGGGAGTGAAGCTTTCTTT.